The entry that follows covers one T cell receptor beta chain sequence. TCRdb's table, derived via immunoSEQ multiplex PCR, lists solely in-frame clones and lacks some. This sample has fewer than 100,000 clones, with about 86% found just once. The CDR3 runs to 14 residues. Germline values: CDR1 SGDLS, CDR2 YYNGEE. Trimming took off 4 bases at V and 3 bases at J, with 14 bases between the two ends. Blood draws occurred at baseline, cycle 4 day 1, and cycle 7 day 1. This entry is derived from a study of OX40 agonist ivuxolimab in advanced cancers. This sequence was found in an adult with an advanced solid tumor such as melanoma, head and neck, liver or kidney cancer. Here the sequenced sample was CD4+ or CD8+ T cells sorted from blood, taken in a trial of the OX40 agonist ivuxolimab. The rearrangement links TRBV9 to TRBJ2-7; TRBD1 is a possible D gene (6 bases). In DNA, the CDR3 is TGTGCCAGCAGCCCCCTGGGACACCTCTACGAGCAGTACTTC. This codes for CASSPLGHLYEQYF.